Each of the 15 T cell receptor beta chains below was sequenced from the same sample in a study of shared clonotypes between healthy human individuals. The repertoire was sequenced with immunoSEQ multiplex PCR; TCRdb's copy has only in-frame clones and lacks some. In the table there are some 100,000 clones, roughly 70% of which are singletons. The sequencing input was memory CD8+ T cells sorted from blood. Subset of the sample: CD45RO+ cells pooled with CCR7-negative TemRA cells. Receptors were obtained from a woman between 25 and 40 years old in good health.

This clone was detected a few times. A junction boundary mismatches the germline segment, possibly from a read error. CDR3: CASSIAGAGTYNEQFF. The CDR3, as DNA: TGCGCCAGTTCAATAGCGGGGGCCGGGACCTATAATGAGCAGTTCTTC. The chain carries TRBV4-1 and TRBJ2-1, with 9 nucleotides matching TRBD2. Germline V gene sequence: CDR1 MGHRA, CDR2 YSYEKL. The CDR3 runs to 16 residues.

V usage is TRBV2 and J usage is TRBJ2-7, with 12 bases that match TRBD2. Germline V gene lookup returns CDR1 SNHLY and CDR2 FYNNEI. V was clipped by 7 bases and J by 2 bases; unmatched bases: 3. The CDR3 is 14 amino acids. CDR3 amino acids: CASIGLAGTYEQYF. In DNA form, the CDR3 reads TGTGCCAGCATCGGACTAGCGGGAACCTACGAGCAGTACTTC. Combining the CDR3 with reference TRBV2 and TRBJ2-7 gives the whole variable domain EPEVTQTPSHQVTQMGQEVILRCVPISNHLYFYWYRQILGQKVEFLVSFYNNEISEKSEIFDDQFSVERPDGSNFTLKIRSTKLEDSAMYFCASIGLAGTYEQYFGPGTRLTVT.

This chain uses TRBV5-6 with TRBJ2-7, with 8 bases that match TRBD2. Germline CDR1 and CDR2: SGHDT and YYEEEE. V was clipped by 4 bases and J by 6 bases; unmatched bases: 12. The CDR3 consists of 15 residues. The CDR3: CASSGHAGTRVEQYF. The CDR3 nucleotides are TGTGCCAGCAGCGGACACGCCGGGACTAGAGTCGAGCAGTACTTC.

CDR3 residues: CARSNGTSGTPNEQFF. In DNA, the CDR3 is TGTGCCAGGAGTAACGGGACTAGCGGGACACCAAATGAGCAGTTCTTC. The rearrangement uses TRBV2 and TRBJ2-1; 13 bases match TRBD2. The trim removed 9 bases at V and 7 bases at J, leaving 12 bases unmatched. Germline values: CDR1 SNHLY, CDR2 FYNNEI. This CDR3 is built from 16 residues.

CDR3 in amino acids: CASGMTWTQTKTDTQYF. In DNA, the CDR3 is TGCGCCAGCGGGATGACTTGGACTCAAACTAAGACAGATACGCAGTATTTT. V usage is TRBV5-1 and J usage is TRBJ2-3; TRBD2 is a possible D gene (5 bases). Trimming shortened V by 7 bases and J by 3 bases, and 24 bases separated the two germline ends. Germline V gene lookup returns CDR1 SGHRS and CDR2 YFSETQ. The CDR3 has 17 amino acids.

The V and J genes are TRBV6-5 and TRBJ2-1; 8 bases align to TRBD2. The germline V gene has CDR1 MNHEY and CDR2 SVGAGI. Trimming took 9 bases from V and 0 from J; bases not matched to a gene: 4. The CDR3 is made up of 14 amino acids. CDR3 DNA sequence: TGTGCCAGGAAGCGGGAGACCTCCTACAATGAGCAGTTCTTC. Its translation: CARKRETSYNEQFF.

CDR3 residues: CASSQGAWNTGELFF. CDR3 in DNA: TGCGCCAGCAGCCAAGGGGCGTGGAACACCGGGGAGCTGTTTTTT. This chain joins TRBV4-1 and TRBJ2-2; no clear D gene. Germline values: CDR1 MGHRA, CDR2 YSYEKL. V was pared by 1 base and J by 1 base, with 7 bases between. CDR3 length equals 15 residues.

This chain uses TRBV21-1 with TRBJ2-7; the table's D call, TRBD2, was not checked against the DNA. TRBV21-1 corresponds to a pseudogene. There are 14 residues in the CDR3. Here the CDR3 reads CARLRGLDLYEQYF. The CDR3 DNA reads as TGTGCCAGACTAAGAGGACTAGATCTCTACGAGCAGTACTTC.

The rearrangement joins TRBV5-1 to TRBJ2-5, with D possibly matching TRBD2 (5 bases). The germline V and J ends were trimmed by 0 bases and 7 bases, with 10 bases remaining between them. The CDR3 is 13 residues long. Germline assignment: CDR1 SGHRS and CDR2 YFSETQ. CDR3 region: CASSLDGGGTQYF. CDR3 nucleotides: TGCGCCAGCAGCTTGGATGGTGGAGGGACCCAGTACTTC.

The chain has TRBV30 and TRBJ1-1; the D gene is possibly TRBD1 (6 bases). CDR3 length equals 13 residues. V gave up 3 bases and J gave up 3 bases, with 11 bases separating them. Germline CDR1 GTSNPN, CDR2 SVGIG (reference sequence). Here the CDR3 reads CAWSLRGHTEAFF. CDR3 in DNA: TGTGCCTGGAGCCTCAGGGGCCACACTGAAGCTTTCTTT.

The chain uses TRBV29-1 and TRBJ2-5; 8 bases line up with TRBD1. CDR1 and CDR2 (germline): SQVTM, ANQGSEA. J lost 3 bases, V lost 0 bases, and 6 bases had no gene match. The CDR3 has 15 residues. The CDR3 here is CSVEDWATGEETQYF. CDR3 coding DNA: TGCAGCGTTGAAGATTGGGCGACAGGGGAAGAGACCCAGTACTTC.

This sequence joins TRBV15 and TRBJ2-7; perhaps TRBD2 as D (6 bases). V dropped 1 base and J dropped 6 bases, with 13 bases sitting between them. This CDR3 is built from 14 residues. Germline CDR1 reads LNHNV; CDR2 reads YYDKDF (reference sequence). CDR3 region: CATSRGYMGLEQYF. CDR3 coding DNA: TGTGCCACCAGCAGAGGATACATGGGACTCGAGCAGTACTTC.

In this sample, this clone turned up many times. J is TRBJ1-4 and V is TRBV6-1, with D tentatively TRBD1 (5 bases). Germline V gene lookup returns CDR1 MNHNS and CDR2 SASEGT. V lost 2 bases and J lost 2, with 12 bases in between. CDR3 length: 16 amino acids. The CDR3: CASSELGGITNEKLFF. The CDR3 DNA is TGTGCCAGCAGTGAACTGGGGGGGATTACTAATGAAAAACTGTTTTTT.

CDR3 sequence reads: CASSLAGGLFYEQYF. CDR3 DNA sequence: TGCGCCAGCAGCTTGGCGGGGGGCCTTTTCTACGAGCAGTACTTC. This chain joins TRBV5-1 and TRBJ2-7, with D tentatively TRBD2 (7 bases). The germline gives CDR1 SGHRS, CDR2 YFSETQ. The V end was cut by 0 bases, the J end by 3 bases, with 13 bases between. The CDR3 has 15 residues.

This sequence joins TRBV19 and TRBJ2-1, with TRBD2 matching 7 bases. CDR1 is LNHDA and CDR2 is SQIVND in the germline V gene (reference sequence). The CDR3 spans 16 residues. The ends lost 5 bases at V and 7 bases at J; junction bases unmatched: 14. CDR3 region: CASSFSGTISGNEQFF. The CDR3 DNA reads TGTGCCAGTAGTTTTTCCGGGACTATCTCGGGGAATGAGCAGTTCTTC. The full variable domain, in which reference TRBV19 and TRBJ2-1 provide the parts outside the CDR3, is DGGITQSPKYLFRKEGQNVTLSCEQNLNHDAMYWYRQDPGQGLRLIYYSQIVNDFQKGDIAEGYSVSREKKESFPLTVTSAQKNPTAFYLCASSFSGTISGNEQFFGPGTRLTVL.